In this sample, the clone carrying this T cell receptor beta chain turned up a few times. RNA was extracted from bulk tissue without any cell sorting. The library came from three nested PCR rounds adapted from ARM-PCR protocols. MiXCR, applied by TCRdb to the multiplex PCR reads, yields one record per CDR3 protein. Altogether around 210,000 distinct CDR3 sequences are present, roughly 70% being singletons, with the ten largest covering under 30%. Germline CDR1 reads SGHAT; CDR2 reads FQNNGV. The CDR3 spans 14 residues. V shed 1 base and J shed 3 bases, with 8 bases lying between them. The data belong to a study of tumor and adjacent non-tumor tissue in lung cancer.

This clonotype was obtained from a man aged 60 to 69 with non-small cell lung cancer. This chain uses TRBV11-2 with TRBJ2-3; TRBD2 might be the D (6 bases). Material for sequencing was lung tumor tissue. For the CDR3, the DNA is TGTGCCAGCAGCTTAGCGGGACTTACAGATACGCAGTATTTT. Protein: CASSLAGLTDTQYF.